One sample yielded the 17 T cell receptor beta chains listed below, sequenced in a study of beta chain features in type 1 diabetes. General observations from the study: TCRB CDR3s from Type 1 diabetes patients were moderately but significantly shorter in all four CD4+ subsets.

No antigen is known for these receptors. Reverse transcription of all isolated RNA meant that expressed TCRB transcripts were sequenced. This table comes from immunoSEQ multiplex PCR, and its TCRdb copy is limited to in-frame clones, with some not included. The profile shows roughly 50,000 clones, roughly 40% of them singletons. Sample: Tregs from blood. These receptors were obtained from a young man with type 1 diabetes.

The chain joins TRBV4-2 to TRBJ2-2, with 9 bases identical to TRBD2. The CDR3 has 16 amino acids. The germline V gene encodes CDR1 LGHNA and CDR2 YNFKEQ. The J segment lost 5 bases and the V segment lost 1 base, leaving 5 bases of the junction unmatched. The CDR3 DNA reads as TGTGCCAGCAGCCAAGTAAGCGGGAGGCTTACCGGGGAGCTGTTTTTT. It encodes CASSQVSGRLTGELFF.

The CDR3 loop reads CATSREPLGTGASEQYF. DNA for the CDR3: TGTGCCACCAGCAGGGAACCTCTTGGGACAGGGGCCTCCGAGCAGTACTTC. The V and J genes are TRBV15 and TRBJ2-7; 10 bases are shared with TRBD1. This CDR3 spans 17 amino acids. The germline V gene encodes CDR1 LNHNV and CDR2 YYDKDF (reference sequence). The ends lost 3 bases at V and 6 bases at J; junction bases unmatched: 14.

The rearrangement links TRBV18 to TRBJ2-1; the D gene is possibly TRBD1 (5 bases). V lost 4 bases to trimming and J lost 0 bases, with 10 bases between them. Germline V CDR1 and CDR2: KGHSH, LQKENI. This CDR3 comprises 15 residues. CDR3 nucleotides: TGTGCCAGCTCACTTACAGGCGGCTCCTACAATGAGCAGTTCTTC. Protein sequence: CASSLTGGSYNEQFF.

This chain joins TRBV6-1 and TRBJ2-1, with 10 bases fitting TRBD2. Germline CDR1 MNHNS, CDR2 SASEGT. The CDR3 extends over 13 amino acids. V gave up 8 bases and J gave up 7 bases; unmatched junction bases: 5. The CDR3 bases are TGTGCCAGCTCCGAGCGGGAGGGGAATGAGCAGTTCTTC. Protein product: CASSEREGNEQFF.

The rearrangement joins TRBV10-3 to TRBJ1-5; D may be TRBD1 (5 bases). Trimming cost V 3 bases and J 8 bases, with 11 bases left between them. This CDR3 spans 13 amino acids. Germline values: CDR1 ENHRY, CDR2 SYGVKD. In nucleotides, the CDR3 is TGTGCCATCAGTGACAGGGAATTGGAGCCCCAGCATTTT. Its protein product is CAISDRELEPQHF.

The V call is TRBV29-1, the J call TRBJ2-1; possibly TRBD1 for D (7 bases). This CDR3 comprises 15 residues. V lost 5 bases to trimming and J lost 2 bases, with 16 bases between them. CDR1 SQVTM and CDR2 ANQGSEA come from the germline V gene. The CDR3: CSVYLQGGPYNEQFF. In DNA form, the CDR3 reads TGCAGCGTTTACCTGCAGGGGGGCCCCTACAATGAGCAGTTCTTC.

This clone has just a few counts. The genes are TRBV30 and TRBJ2-6; weak D call: TRBD2 (5 bases). CDR3 length: 16 residues. V dropped 3 bases and J dropped 2 bases, with 14 bases sitting between them. Germline lookup yields CDR1 GTSNPN and CDR2 SVGIG (reference sequence). CDR3: CAWRTWEYPGANVLTF. As DNA, the CDR3 is TGTGCCTGGAGGACGTGGGAGTACCCTGGGGCCAACGTCCTGACTTTC.

The genes are TRBV18 and TRBJ2-1, with TRBD2 matching 11 bases. Trimming cost V 5 bases and J 5 bases; bases outside gene matches: 11. Per the germline V gene, CDR1 is KGHSH and CDR2 is LQKENI. The CDR3 spans 17 residues. CDR3 sequence (DNA): TGTGCCAGCTCAGCCAGTGGGACTAGCGGTAGGCACAATGAGCAGTTCTTC. Its translation: CASSASGTSGRHNEQFF.

The rearrangement joins TRBV5-1 to TRBJ2-1; tentative D call: TRBD2 (5 bases). Trimming stripped 3 bases from V and 0 bases from J, with 10 bases between. This CDR3 spans 15 amino acids. The germline V gene has CDR1 SGHRS and CDR2 YFSETQ. This chain's CDR3 is CASSSLGSSYNEQFF. CDR3 nucleotides: TGCGCCAGCAGCTCTCTGGGGAGCTCCTACAATGAGCAGTTCTTC.

This clone was detected a few times. The J gene is TRBJ1-1, the V gene TRBV18, with D tentatively TRBD1 (5 bases). There are 14 residues in the CDR3. Germline assignment: CDR1 KGHSH and CDR2 LQKENI. V lost 3 bases, J lost 1 base, and 9 bases lay in between. The CDR3 loop is CASSPLGGNTEAFF. The CDR3 coding sequence is TGTGCCAGCTCACCCTTGGGGGGGAACACTGAAGCTTTCTTT.

This clone turned up a few times. This chain links TRBV4-1 with TRBJ2-3; weak D call: TRBD2 (5 bases). Germline CDR1 is MGHRA and CDR2 is YSYEKL. The germline V and J ends were trimmed by 4 bases and 1 base, with 9 bases remaining between them. The CDR3 runs 14 residues. The CDR3 protein is CASSLLRGTDTQYF. DNA for the CDR3: TGCGCCAGCAGCCTACTGAGGGGCACAGATACGCAGTATTTT.

This rearrangement joins TRBV6-1 to TRBJ2-1; 7 bases match TRBD2. In germline, CDR1 is MNHNS, CDR2 SASEGT. V lost 4 bases, J lost 10 bases, and 10 bases stayed unmatched. CDR3 length: 14 residues. CDR3 protein: CASSGGGSTTEQFF. CDR3 sequence (DNA): TGTGCCAGCAGTGGGGGCGGGAGTACGACGGAGCAGTTCTTC.

The chain carries TRBV19 and TRBJ1-2, with D unresolved. This CDR3 spans 13 amino acids. Between the trimmed V and J ends, which lost 7 bases and 6 bases, there was a span of 15 bases. Germline CDR1 is LNHDA and CDR2 is SQIVND (reference sequence). CDR3 bases: TGTGCCAGTAAAAGACTGGCGCGGGATGGCTACACCTTC. Protein: CASKRLARDGYTF.

This clone has a handful of counts. The rearrangement uses TRBV18 and TRBJ2-7; D possibly corresponds to TRBD2 (6 bases). CDR1 and CDR2 (germline): KGHSH, LQKENI. V was cut by 2 bases and J by 1 base, with 12 bases left in between. The CDR3 runs 15 residues. CDR3 protein: CASSPGTLDSYEQYF. DNA for the CDR3: TGTGCCAGCTCACCAGGGACTTTAGATTCCTACGAGCAGTACTTC.

This chain links TRBV28 with TRBJ2-7; 9 bases fit TRBD1. Germline V gene lookup returns CDR1 MDHEN and CDR2 SYDVKM. V shed 5 bases and J 3 bases; nucleotides not matched to a gene: 2. This CDR3 comprises 13 residues. The CDR3: CASSPGQGYEQYF. As DNA, the CDR3 is TGTGCCAGCAGTCCGGGACAGGGCTACGAGCAGTACTTC.

A few counts support this clone. CDR3 loop: CASNTETGLEKLFF. In DNA, the CDR3 is TGTGCCAGCAATACAGAGACAGGACTCGAAAAACTGTTTTTT. The chain recombines TRBV2 with TRBJ1-4, with a possible D match to TRBD1 (6 bases). Trimming left V 7 bases short and J 8 bases short, with 17 bases between. Germline CDR1 SNHLY, CDR2 FYNNEI. This CDR3 region has 14 residues.

V and J are TRBV29-1 and TRBJ2-3; perhaps TRBD2 as D (7 bases). Per germline, CDR1 SQVTM and CDR2 ANQGSEA. This CDR3 region has 13 residues. Trimming removed 4 bases from V and 1 base from J, with 9 bases in between. CDR3 bases: TGCAGCGTTGGGGAGGGGGGCACAGATACGCAGTATTTT. This encodes CSVGEGGTDTQYF.